The 5 T cell receptor beta chains given below trace back to one sample, sequenced in a study of T-cell memory formation after mild COVID-19. TCRdb re-called the 5' RACE reads with MiXCR, one entry per CDR3 protein. The sample lists around 370,000 distinct CDR3 sequences; around 21% were seen once. Material: PBMCs or a T cell subset sorted from them (not recorded which). These receptor sequences come from an adult woman who had mild COVID-19 (a few samples of this study predate the infection). Cell type and time point are not known.

The chain combines TRBV24-1 with TRBJ1-1; no reliable D call. V lost 4 bases, J lost 6 bases, and 11 bases lay in between. This CDR3 region has 13 residues. CDR1 and CDR2 (germline): KGHDR, SFDVKD. The CDR3 region is CATSDPSVPEAFF. The CDR3 bases are TGTGCCACCAGTGACCCTAGTGTCCCTGAAGCTTTCTTT.

This sequence joins TRBV12-3 or TRBV12-4 and TRBJ1-1; D uncertain. The V end was cut by 2 bases, the J end by 1 base, with 8 bases between. The CDR3 is 14 residues long. The CDR3 sequence: CASSLFRGNTEAFF. The DNA for the CDR3 is TGTGCCAGCAGTTTATTTCGAGGGAACACTGAAGCTTTCTTT.

The rearrangement joins TRBV4-2 to TRBJ2-4; D gene uncertain. The CDR3 sequence is 14 residues long. The germline V and J ends were trimmed by 1 base and 8 bases, with 12 bases remaining between them. Per the germline V gene, CDR1 is LGHNA and CDR2 is YNFKEQ. DNA for the CDR3: TGTGCCAGCAGCCAAGGAAAATCCGAGGACATTCAGTACTTC. This translates into CASSQGKSEDIQYF.

The chain couples TRBV4-2 to TRBJ1-2; D possibly corresponds to TRBD1 (5 bases). The V gene lost 6 bases and the J gene lost 2 bases, with 10 bases spanning the gap. This CDR3 has 13 amino acids. Germline-derived CDR1 and CDR2 are LGHNA and YNFKEQ. CDR3 sequence reads: CASRPTANYGYTF. DNA of the CDR3: TGTGCCAGCAGACCGACAGCCAACTATGGCTACACCTTC.

This clonotype was recorded many times. The rearrangement joins TRBV5-1 to TRBJ1-2, with D perhaps TRBD1 (5 bases). Germline-derived CDR1 and CDR2 are SGHRS and YFSETQ. V lost 1 base and J lost 6, with 13 bases in between. The CDR3 runs 14 residues. CDR3 DNA: TGCGCCAGCAGCTTGTCCGGGGGGAGTAATGGCTACACCTTC. It translates to CASSLSGGSNGYTF.